A single sample gave rise to the 24 T cell receptor beta chains below, sequenced in a study of T cell changes during pregnancy in multiple sclerosis. This table comes from immunoSEQ multiplex PCR, and its TCRdb copy is limited to in-frame clones, with some not included. This repertoire shows some 30,000 clones, roughly nine tenths found once; its top ten account for roughly 6.9%. This material consisted of CD8+ T cells from peripheral blood mononuclear cells, taken in the second trimester of pregnancy. All receptors come from a female donor with multiple sclerosis, enrolled in a pregnancy study.

CDR3 protein: CASSQSTPGGGASYEQYF. The CDR3 DNA is TGTGCCAGCAGTCAGTCCACCCCCGGGGGGGGTGCAAGCTACGAGCAGTACTTC. The genes are TRBV27 and TRBJ2-7, with 8 positions matching TRBD2. V shed 5 bases and J 3 bases; nucleotides not matched to a gene: 18. Germline CDR1 is MNHEY and CDR2 is SMNVEV (reference sequence). The CDR3 runs to 18 residues.

This rearrangement joins TRBV7-9 to TRBJ2-7, with 16 nucleotides matching TRBD2. Germline V gene lookup returns CDR1 SEHNR and CDR2 FQNEAQ (reference sequence). V shed 5 bases, J shed 2 bases, and the junction held 9 bases outside the gene matches. The CDR3 loop spans 18 amino acids. CDR3 in amino acids: CASSPGTSGRGVTYEQYF. The CDR3 DNA is TGTGCCAGCAGCCCCGGGACTAGCGGGAGGGGAGTAACCTACGAGCAGTACTTC.

The DNA of the CDR3 is TGTGCCAGCAGCTTAAACAGGGAGCACACTGAAGCTTTCTTT. Translating gives CASSLNREHTEAFF. V is TRBV7-8 and J is TRBJ1-1, with D maybe TRBD1 (6 bases). This CDR3 is built from 14 residues. Trimming cost V 2 bases and J 3 bases, with 10 bases left between them. The V gene's germline CDR1 is SGHVS and CDR2 FQNEAQ.

The chain recombines TRBV27 with TRBJ2-7, with 7 bases fitting TRBD1. CDR1 and CDR2 (germline): MNHEY, SMNVEV (reference sequence). J was trimmed by 2 bases and V by 0 bases; bases with no gene match: 1. The CDR3 extends over 14 amino acids. As DNA, the CDR3 is TGTGCCAGCAGTTTATCTGGGACAGCCTACGAGCAGTACTTC. Protein: CASSLSGTAYEQYF.

The count of this clone is one. The chain has TRBV5-1 and TRBJ2-7; weak D call: TRBD2 (6 bases). CDR1 and CDR2 (germline): SGHRS, YFSETQ. The ends were cut back, 0 bases at V and 2 bases at J, with 15 bases in the middle. The CDR3 has 16 residues. DNA of the CDR3: TGCGCCAGCAGCTTGGATGGCGTGGAGGGGACCTACGAGCAGTACTTC. Its translation is CASSLDGVEGTYEQYF.

This clone was counted a few times. The chain joins TRBV27 to TRBJ2-1; 7 bases line up with TRBD2. The CDR3 has 15 amino acids. V was clipped by 5 bases and J by 3 bases; unmatched bases: 7. Germline V gene sequence: CDR1 MNHEY, CDR2 SMNVEV (reference sequence). This CDR3 reads CASSGERDFYNEQFF. Written as DNA, the CDR3 is TGTGCCAGCAGTGGGGAGCGGGACTTCTACAATGAGCAGTTCTTC.

The chain is built from TRBV7-9 and TRBJ1-6; perhaps TRBD1 as D (6 bases). Trimming stripped 6 bases from V and 8 bases from J, with 8 bases between. This CDR3 is 12 amino acids long. The V gene's germline CDR1 is SEHNR and CDR2 FQNEAQ (reference sequence). The CDR3 here is CASRSGDSPLHF. The CDR3, as DNA: TGTGCCAGCAGATCAGGGGATTCACCCCTCCACTTT.

CDR3 protein: CASSGPGVGYEQYF. CDR3 in DNA: TGTGCCAGCAGTGGACCGGGAGTAGGATACGAGCAGTACTTC. This chain uses TRBV9 with TRBJ2-7; possibly TRBD2 for D (6 bases). Germline assignment: CDR1 SGDLS and CDR2 YYNGEE. The CDR3 runs to 14 residues. V was shortened by 5 bases and J by 4 bases, with 16 bases between the two germline ends.

This rearrangement joins TRBV13 to TRBJ2-2; maybe TRBD2 (6 bases). Germline values: CDR1 PRHDT, CDR2 FYEKMQ (reference sequence). V dropped 5 bases and J dropped 2 bases, with 12 bases sitting between them. This CDR3 comprises 15 residues. CDR3 nucleotides: TGTGCCAGCAGCCCCCTGGCGGGAAACACCGGGGAGCTGTTTTTT. This translates into CASSPLAGNTGELFF. The full variable domain, with the rest looked up from reference TRBV13 and TRBJ2-2, is AAGVIQSPRHLIKEKRETATLKCYPIPRHDTVYWYQQGPGQDPQFLISFYEKMQSDKGSIPDRFSAQQFSDYHSELNMSSLELGDSALYFCASSPLAGNTGELFFGEGSRLTVL.

The V gene is TRBV7-9, the J gene TRBJ2-5; no clear D. The CDR3 covers 14 residues. The V end lost 1 base, the J end lost 1 base, and 7 bases lay between the germline ends. Germline lookup yields CDR1 SEHNR and CDR2 FQNEAQ (reference sequence). The CDR3 DNA reads TGTGCCAGCAGCTTAGTAACCGGCCAAGAGACCCAGTACTTC. Translation: CASSLVTGQETQYF.

This clone has only one observation. The V call is TRBV5-1, the J call TRBJ1-6; 10 positions match TRBD1. V dropped 2 bases and J dropped 1; count of bases not matched to a gene: 6. Germline V lookup: CDR1 SGHRS, CDR2 YFSETQ. This CDR3 contains 18 residues. The CDR3 region is CASSFQRQGASYNSPLHF. The CDR3 DNA sequence: TGCGCCAGCAGCTTCCAAAGACAGGGGGCTTCCTATAATTCACCCCTCCACTTT. Full variable domain (rest looked up from reference TRBV5-1 and TRBJ1-6): KAGVTQTPRYLIKTRGQQVTLSCSPISGHRSVSWYQQTPGQGLQFLFEYFSETQRNKGNFPGRFSGRQFSNSRSEMNVSTLELGDSALYLCASSFQRQGASYNSPLHFGNGTRLTVT.

This chain uses TRBV28 with TRBJ2-4, with D possibly matching TRBD1 (6 bases). V lost 3 bases to trimming and J lost 2 bases, with 14 bases between them. Germline V CDR1 and CDR2: MDHEN, SYDVKM. This CDR3 contains 16 residues. Written as DNA, the CDR3 is TGTGCCAGCAGTTTGGGGGCTAGCATATCCAAAAACATTCAGTACTTC. Translation gives CASSLGASISKNIQYF.

This clone was picked up a small number of times. J is TRBJ1-1 and V is TRBV29-1, with 9 bases lining up with TRBD1. The CDR3 totals 12 residues. Per germline, CDR1 SQVTM and CDR2 ANQGSEA. J gave up 5 bases and V 7 bases, and 5 bases lay outside the gene matches. This CDR3 reads CSARTGETEAFF. The DNA for the CDR3 is TGCAGCGCAAGGACAGGGGAAACTGAAGCTTTCTTT.

The genes are TRBV6-4 and TRBJ1-2, with D possibly matching TRBD1 (6 bases). Germline-derived CDR1 and CDR2 are MRHNA and SNTAGT. The length of the CDR3 is 15 residues. Trimming left V 4 bases short and J 6 bases short, with 18 bases between. The CDR3 loop is CASSADGTPANGYTF. In nucleotides, the CDR3 is TGTGCCAGCAGTGCCGATGGGACACCGGCAAATGGCTACACCTTC.

The J gene is TRBJ2-3, the V gene TRBV9; TRBD2 might be the D (5 bases). CDR1 is SGDLS, CDR2 YYNGEE, per germline. Trimming took 0 bases from V and 1 from J, leaving 9 bases between them. The CDR3 length is 15 residues. The CDR3 DNA sequence: TGTGCCAGCAGCGTAGGAGTAGCGCGCACAGATACGCAGTATTTT. Its protein product is CASSVGVARTDTQYF. Combining the CDR3 with reference TRBV9 and TRBJ2-3 gives the whole variable domain DSGVTQTPKHLITATGQRVTLRCSPRSGDLSVYWYQQSLDQGLQFLIQYYNGEERAKGNILERFSAQQFPDLHSELNLSSLELGDSALYFCASSVGVARTDTQYFGPGTRLTVL.

This chain joins TRBV6-1 and TRBJ2-2; 12 bases map to TRBD2. This CDR3 contains 15 residues. Germline assignment: CDR1 MNHNS and CDR2 SASEGT. The V gene end was trimmed by 5 bases and the J gene end by 5 bases; junction bases not matched to a gene: 3. The CDR3 DNA is TGTGCCAGCAGTTGGACTAGCGGGGATACCGGGGAGCTGTTTTTT. Protein sequence: CASSWTSGDTGELFF.

The chain carries TRBV27 and TRBJ2-5; 12 positions agree with TRBD1. V was pared by 2 bases and J by 5 bases, with 3 bases of the junction left unmatched. Germline assignment: CDR1 MNHEY and CDR2 SMNVEV (reference sequence). The CDR3 contains 15 residues. CDR3 in amino acids: CASSLGTGGDETQYF. The CDR3 DNA follows: TGTGCCAGCAGTTTAGGGACAGGGGGCGACGAGACCCAGTACTTC.

This chain connects TRBV7-8 to TRBJ2-1, with 9 bases that match TRBD2. The CDR3 runs to 18 residues. J lost 1 base, V lost 2 bases, and 9 bases had no gene match. CDR1 is SGHVS and CDR2 is FQNEAQ in the germline V gene. The CDR3 spells CASSLFLTSGESYNEQFF. The CDR3 bases are TGTGCCAGCAGCTTATTTTTGACTAGCGGAGAATCCTACAATGAGCAGTTCTTC.

Only a few counts were recorded for this clone. The chain employs TRBV28 and TRBJ1-5; D is uncertain. The CDR3 totals 14 residues. V was clipped by 7 bases and J by 2 bases, with 12 bases between them. The germline CDR1 and CDR2 sequences are MDHEN and SYDVKM. DNA for the CDR3: TGTGCCAGCACCCTGGACTTTGGCAATCAGCCCCAGCATTTT. This translates into CASTLDFGNQPQHF.

Details on this clone: This CDR3 is also generated by other DNA sequences in the sample. The gene calls are TRBV6-1 and TRBJ2-7; TRBD2 matches 10 bases. From germline, CDR1 is MNHNS and CDR2 SASEGT. J gave up 1 base and V 3 bases, and 3 bases lay outside the gene matches. The CDR3 length is 15 residues. The DNA of the CDR3 is TGTGCCAGCAGTGAGGCTAGCGGGAGTTCCTACGAGCAGTACTTC. It codes for CASSEASGSSYEQYF.

This clone has a single count. The chain couples TRBV7-9 to TRBJ1-2; TRBD1 aligns across 9 bases. Unmatched junction bases numbered 4, after V lost 1 base and J lost 4 bases. The CDR3 has 15 residues. Germline V gene lookup returns CDR1 SEHNR and CDR2 FQNEAQ (reference sequence). CDR3 residues: CASSLGTGASYGYTF. The CDR3 DNA is TGTGCCAGCAGCTTAGGGACAGGGGCGTCCTATGGCTACACCTTC.

This clone has a single count. The gene calls are TRBV6-5 and TRBJ2-3; D is ambiguous. Germline V gene data show CDR1 as MNHEY and CDR2 as SVGAGI. Trimming left V 8 bases short and J 5 bases short, with 20 bases between. CDR3 length: 15 amino acids. CDR3: CASGPLNDRGDTQYF. Written as DNA, the CDR3 is TGTGCCAGCGGCCCCCTCAACGATCGCGGAGATACGCAGTATTTT.

V usage is TRBV5-6 and J usage is TRBJ2-1, with D perhaps TRBD2 (6 bases). From germline, CDR1 is SGHDT and CDR2 YYEEEE. CDR3 length: 15 residues. The V end lost 4 bases, the J end lost 7 bases, and 18 bases lay between the germline ends. This chain's CDR3 is CASSSPEGRGNEQFF. The CDR3 nucleotides are TGTGCCAGCAGCAGCCCGGAGGGGCGCGGTAATGAGCAGTTCTTC. Looking up the rest from reference TRBV5-6 and TRBJ2-1 gives the full variable domain: DAGVTQSPTHLIKTRGQQVTLRCSPKSGHDTVSWYQQALGQGPQFIFQYYEEEERQRGNFPDRFSGHQFPNYSSELNVNALLLGDSALYLCASSSPEGRGNEQFFGPGTRLTVL.

The chain is built from TRBV27 and TRBJ1-3, with D perhaps TRBD1 (5 bases). Trimming removed 2 bases at V and 0 bases at J, with 11 bases between. The CDR3 length is 16 residues. In germline, CDR1 is MNHEY, CDR2 SMNVEV (reference sequence). CDR3 protein: CASSLTQETSGNTIYF. The CDR3 DNA is TGTGCCAGCAGTTTAACACAGGAAACCTCTGGAAACACCATATATTTT.